This paragraph reports one T cell receptor (beta chain). At one end, the junction sequence differs from germline, possibly due to a read error. This sample is drawn from a study of control samples from healthy donors and cancer patients. Sequencing used immunoSEQ multiplex PCR; TCRdb keeps in-frame clones, though not all of them. Of around 190,000 clones listed, around 90% are singletons. Germline V gives CDR1 MDHEN, CDR2 SYDVKM. CDR3 size: 13 residues. This TCR derives from a man younger than 40 in good health. The sequencing input was blood. V is TRBV28 and J is TRBJ2-4, with 7 bases identical to TRBD2. CDR3 bases: TGTACCAGCGCGGGAGCGGACAAAAACATTCAGTACTTC. Its translation is CTSAGADKNIQYF. Combining the CDR3 with reference TRBV28 and TRBJ2-4 gives the whole variable domain DVKVTQSSRYLVKRTGEKVFLECVQDMDHENMFWYRQDPGLGLRLIYFSYDVKMKEKGDIPEGYSVSREKKERFSLILESASTNQTSMYLCTSAGADKNIQYFGAGTRLSVL.